The 5 T cell receptor beta chains reported below all come from one sample, sequenced in a study of T cell responses to AZD1222 COVID-19 vaccine. The repertoire was sequenced with immunoSEQ multiplex PCR; TCRdb's copy has only in-frame clones and lacks some. The profile shows 95,000 to 120,000 clones, approximately 89% of them singletons. Sequences were derived from peripheral blood, sampled on day 0 of MenACWY control vaccination. Receptors were obtained from an adult in good health.

The chain recombines TRBV7-9 with TRBJ1-2; possible D gene TRBD1, 5 bases. V shed 5 bases and J shed 3 bases, with 22 bases lying between them. Germline V gives CDR1 SEHNR, CDR2 FQNEAQ (reference sequence). This CDR3 is 17 amino acids long. The CDR3 protein is CASSPSAGRASHYGYTF. The CDR3 DNA is TGTGCCAGCAGCCCATCCGCGGGCAGGGCGAGTCACTATGGCTACACCTTC.

The chain is built from TRBV5-4 and TRBJ2-7, with 7 bases aligning to TRBD1. The V and J ends lost 3 bases and 4 bases, in that order; junction bases with no gene match: 10. Looked up from germline, CDR1 is SGHNT and CDR2 is YYREEE (reference sequence). The CDR3 is 15 amino acids. The CDR3 DNA reads as TGTGCCAGCAGCTCCCAACGAGGGGGCTCGTACGAGCAGTACTTC. It is translated as CASSSQRGGSYEQYF.

The chain combines TRBV7-3 with TRBJ2-2; D is possibly TRBD2 (6 bases). The germline CDR1 and CDR2 sequences are SGHTA and FQGTGA. The CDR3 extends over 14 amino acids. V lost 5 bases, J lost 4 bases, and 11 bases lay in between. This CDR3 is CASSLGGVTGELFF. The CDR3 region has the DNA TGTGCCAGCAGCCTTGGAGGGGTCACCGGGGAGCTGTTTTTT.

The chain carries TRBV5-1 and TRBJ2-6; 12 bases fit TRBD1. Per the germline V gene, CDR1 is SGHRS and CDR2 is YFSETQ. The CDR3 is 17 amino acids. With V trimmed by 4 bases and J by 3 bases, 5 bases remained unmatched. The CDR3 loop reads CASSDGTGGFGANVLTF. The CDR3 nucleotides are TGCGCCAGCAGCGACGGGACAGGGGGCTTTGGGGCCAACGTCCTGACTTTC.

This chain uses TRBV3-1 (or the pseudogene TRBV3-2) with TRBJ2-2, with TRBD2 as a possible D gene (6 bases). Germline-derived CDR1 and CDR2 are LGHDT and YNNKEL (reference sequence). This CDR3 is built from 14 residues. The V gene lost 5 bases and the J gene lost 6 bases, with 13 bases spanning the gap. The CDR3 loop reads CASSWSSAPGELFF. As DNA, the CDR3 is TGTGCCAGCAGCTGGTCTAGCGCCCCCGGGGAGCTGTTTTTT.